This T cell receptor (beta chain) was identified during a study of blood T cells in healthy people across ages. Study-wide findings and caveats: Getting older went along with TCR beta diversity per million T cells dropping roughly linearly.

PCR was performed a second time for about 7 to 11 cycles using a sample-barcoded 5' primer and a J-beta primer mix. Template switching added a 12-random-nucleotide identifier to every cDNA molecule. TCRdb analysed the 5' RACE reads with MiXCR anew, one entry per CDR3 protein. The sample holds roughly 700,000 distinct CDR3 sequences, 25% seen once. CDR3 length equals 18 residues. The junction had 9 bases not matched to a gene; V was cut back by 6 bases and J by 4 bases. Germline CDR1 is MDHEN and CDR2 is SYDVKM. All donors came from Russia, were Caucasian and healthy, and spanned ages 6 to 90. Donors gave 8.5 to 10 milliliters of peripheral blood apiece. This clonotype has a handful of counts. The antigen is not known. The same data also contributed to another study, on T cells of mothers and their children.

The clonotype was recovered from a boy under 18 in good health. The sequenced sample consisted of blood. The rearrangement links TRBV28 to TRBJ2-6, with 13 bases that match TRBD2. The CDR3 bases are TGTGCCAGCAGCAAGACTAGCGGGGGGACCTTCGGGGCCAACGTCCTGACTTTC. Its translation is CASSKTSGGTFGANVLTF.